The 7 T cell receptor beta chains reported below all come from one sample, sequenced in a study of CD8 T cells in Susac syndrome. RNA amounts of about 0.5 to 1 ug underwent reverse transcription with random hexamers. One entry per CDR3 protein, called by TCRdb with MiXCR from the immunoSEQ multiplex PCR reads. The table shows 300,000 or so distinct CDR3 sequences, with under 95% occurring only once. Sequenced sample: CD4+ T cells from PBMCs. These receptors originate from a human donor with multiple sclerosis.

The V gene is TRBV19, the J gene TRBJ2-1; TRBD2 might be the D (6 bases). The CDR3 has 17 residues. V lost 2 bases, J lost 12 bases, and 26 bases lay in between. Germline CDR1 is LNHDA and CDR2 is SQIVND (reference sequence). CDR3 nucleotide sequence: TGTGCCAGTAGTATAAACGTTGGGGGAGGTTGGGCCGTTATGCAGTTCTTC. Its protein product is CASSINVGGGWAVMQFF.

The rearrangement joins TRBV7-9 to TRBJ1-3, with TRBD1 matching over 7 bases. CDR3 length: 15 amino acids. Germline V gene data show CDR1 as SEHNR and CDR2 as FQNEAQ (reference sequence). Unmatched junction bases numbered 5, after V lost 6 bases and J lost 0 bases. CDR3 DNA: TGTGCCAGCAGGGGACAGTGGAGCTCTGGAAACACCATATATTTT. Its protein product is CASRGQWSSGNTIYF.

The rearrangement joins TRBV7-9 to TRBJ2-7, with unresolved D. V gave up 2 bases and J gave up 1 base, with 12 bases separating them. Germline V gene data show CDR1 as SEHNR and CDR2 as FQNEAQ (reference sequence). The CDR3 totals 15 residues. This CDR3 reads CASSLSPSISYEQYF. CDR3 coding DNA: TGTGCCAGCAGCTTATCCCCGAGTATATCCTACGAGCAGTACTTC.

V is TRBV5-1 and J is TRBJ1-1; tentatively, D is TRBD1 (5 bases). V lost 4 bases and J 4 bases, leaving 14 bases between the germline ends. This CDR3 has 14 amino acids. CDR1 is SGHRS and CDR2 is YFSETQ in the germline V gene. The CDR3 region is CASSPRAQGTEAFF. CDR3 sequence (DNA): TGCGCCAGCAGCCCTCGGGCCCAGGGCACTGAAGCTTTCTTT.

The chain joins TRBV7-9 to TRBJ1-6; D might be TRBD1 (6 bases). Germline assignment: CDR1 SEHNR and CDR2 FQNEAQ (reference sequence). V lost 5 bases, J lost 12 bases, and 11 bases lay in between. The CDR3 spans 12 residues. In nucleotides, the CDR3 is TGTGCCAGCAGCAGGGGGGATTTACCCCTCCACTTT. Amino acid sequence: CASSRGDLPLHF.

The rearrangement links TRBV9 to TRBJ2-2, with 7 positions matching TRBD2. This CDR3 is 15 amino acids long. V gave up 4 bases and J gave up 7 bases; unmatched junction bases: 10. Germline V gene lookup returns CDR1 SGDLS and CDR2 YYNGEE. CDR3 DNA sequence: TGTGCCAGCAGCCCGGGACTACTCCGTAGCGGGGAGCTGTTTTTT. Translating it yields CASSPGLLRSGELFF.

The CDR3 reads CASSLARTLDTQYF. The CDR3, as DNA: TGTGCCAGCAGCTTGGCGAGGACATTGGATACGCAGTATTTT. The chain uses TRBV7-2 and TRBJ2-3; TRBD1 is a possible D gene (5 bases). The CDR3 extends over 14 amino acids. The V and J ends lost 3 bases and 6 bases respectively, with 13 bases between them. The germline gives CDR1 SGHTA, CDR2 FQGNSA.